The rows below give T cell receptor beta chains drawn from one sample of a study of OX40 agonist ivuxolimab in advanced cancers. Assay: immunoSEQ multiplex PCR; the TCRdb copy retains only in-frame clones and omits some. The sample has 55,000 to 65,000 clones; 85% to 90% are singletons. Specimen: CD4+ or CD8+ T cells sorted from blood, collected in a trial of the OX40 agonist ivuxolimab. These receptors originate from an adult with an advanced solid tumor such as melanoma, head and neck, liver or kidney cancer. Each CDR3 is given with its conserved first and last residue. The order of the fields is CDR3 protein, CDR3 DNA, J gene, clone size, D gene, V gene. D genes are given only for firm matches. Clone size is not always given. Where it is, it says once, few, many or a class for expanded clones.

CASRKDRAQPQHF,TGTGCCAGCAGAAAGGACAGGGCGCAGCCCCAGCATTTT,TRBJ1-5,NA,TRBD1,TRBV6-6
CASSAGTGGWGYTF,TGTGCCAGCAGTGCCGGGACAGGGGGTTGGGGCTACACCTTC,TRBJ1-2,NA,TRBD1,TRBV6-5
CASSLGQISNQPQHF,TGTGCCAGCAGCTTAGGACAGATTAGCAATCAGCCCCAGCATTTT,TRBJ1-5,NA,NA,TRBV7-2
CASSRFWGPRETQYF,TGTGCCAGCAGCCGATTTTGGGGCCCCCGGGAGACCCAGTACTTC,TRBJ2-5,NA,NA,TRBV4-2
CASRLREWDEQYF,TGTGCCAGCAGGTTGAGGGAATGGGACGAGCAGTACTTC,TRBJ2-7,NA,NA,TRBV6-6
CASSPSIEEKLFF,TGTGCCAGCTCACCATCTATTGAGGAAAAACTGTTTTTT,TRBJ1-4,once,NA,TRBV18
CASSERAGAGNTIYF,TGTGCCAGCAGTGAAAGGGCAGGGGCTGGAAACACCATATATTTT,TRBJ1-3,NA,NA,TRBV2
CASSEANPVGYTF,TGTGCCAGCAGTGAAGCGAACCCGGTAGGCTACACCTTC,TRBJ1-2,NA,NA,TRBV2
CASSSEFGGAGDNEQFF,TGTGCCAGCAGCTCAGAATTCGGGGGCGCAGGGGATAATGAGCAGTTCTTC,TRBJ2-1,NA,NA,TRBV7-9
CASSPGTGNQPQHF,TGTGCCAGCAGTCCCGGGACAGGCAATCAGCCCCAGCATTTT,TRBJ1-5,NA,TRBD1,TRBV2
CASTSRGNTEAFF,TGTGCCAGCACCTCGAGGGGGAACACTGAAGCTTTCTTT,TRBJ1-1,once,NA,TRBV6-5
CASSLGQGAGSPLHF,TGTGCCAGCAGCTTGGGACAGGGGGCCGGTTCACCCCTCCACTTT,TRBJ1-6,NA,TRBD1,TRBV11-3
CASSPGLRATGELFF,TGTGCCAGCAGCCCAGGTTTGAGGGCCACCGGGGAGCTGTTTTTT,TRBJ2-2,NA,NA,TRBV7-2
CASSDAINEQFF,TGTGCCAGCTCGGATGCCATCAATGAGCAGTTCTTC,TRBJ2-1,NA,NA,TRBV6-5
CASSRYRGGQNEQYF,TGCGCCAGCAGCCGCTACCGTGGGGGACAAAACGAGCAGTACTTC,TRBJ2-7,few,NA,TRBV5-1
CGTGKYGNQPQHF,TGTGGGACAGGGAAGTATGGCAATCAGCCCCAGCATTTT,TRBJ1-5,NA,TRBD1,TRBV19
CASTIPSTDTQYF,TGTGCCAGCACAATACCTAGCACAGATACGCAGTATTTT,TRBJ2-3,NA,NA,TRBV6-5
CASGKSGTEVVTF,TGTGCTAGTGGCAAATCCGGGACAGAGGTTGTAACCTTC,TRBJ1-2,NA,TRBD1,TRBV12-5
CASTGRGSTDTQYF,TGTGCCAGTACGGGGAGGGGTAGCACAGATACGCAGTATTTT,TRBJ2-3,NA,TRBD2,TRBV19
CASSLDGSGGEVETQYF,TGCGCCAGCAGCCTCGATGGAAGCGGGGGGGAGGTGGAGACCCAGTACTTC,TRBJ2-5,NA,TRBD2,TRBV5-1
CASSLDGSPQGSYTF,TGTGCCAGCAGCTTGGATGGCAGTCCTCAAGGAAGCTACACCTTC,TRBJ1-2,NA,NA,TRBV5-4
CASSLQKSGGPGNTIYF,TGCGCCAGCAGCTTGCAGAAATCTGGTGGCCCTGGAAACACCATATATTTT,TRBJ1-3,once,NA,TRBV5-1
CASSWGDQPQHF,TGTGCCAGCAGTTGGGGTGATCAGCCCCAGCATTTT,TRBJ1-5,few,NA,TRBV28
CASSLVGDEQYF,TGTGCCAGCAGCTTAGTGGGGGACGAGCAGTACTTC,TRBJ2-7,once,NA,TRBV7-9
CASSLNFGEQYF,TGTGCCAGCAGCTTAAACTTCGGCGAGCAGTACTTC,TRBJ2-7,NA,NA,TRBV7-9
CASSPGLGETQYF,TGTGCCTCGTCCCCGGGTTTGGGGGAGACCCAGTACTTC,TRBJ2-5,NA,NA,TRBV7-6
CATSMGDYEQYF,TGTGCCACCAGCATGGGGGACTACGAGCAGTACTTC,TRBJ2-7,NA,NA,TRBV15
CASSKQGSGLTEAFF,TGTGCCAGTAGTAAACAGGGCAGTGGGCTTACTGAAGCTTTCTTT,TRBJ1-1,NA,NA,TRBV19
CASSALQGSNSPLHF,TGCGCCAGCAGCGCGCTACAGGGGAGTAATTCACCCCTCCACTTT,TRBJ1-6,NA,TRBD1,TRBV5-1
CASCRDRGDYSNQPQHF,TGTGCCAGTTGCCGGGACAGGGGAGATTATAGCAATCAGCCCCAGCATTTT,TRBJ1-5,NA,TRBD1,TRBV19
CASAYWKAGSLGAGMQYF,TGTGCCAGCGCTTATTGGAAAGCGGGATCCCTCGGGGCGGGCATGCAGTATTTT,TRBJ2-3,NA,TRBD2,TRBV27
CASSSVGVDGYTF,TGTGCCAGCAGTTCAGTGGGAGTGGATGGCTACACCTTC,TRBJ1-2,NA,NA,TRBV6-1
CASSRGGDRQETQYF,TGTGCCAGCAGCCGAGGGGGGGACAGACAAGAGACCCAGTACTTC,TRBJ2-5,NA,NA,TRBV7-3
CASSWAGRGYTF,TGTGCCAGCAGCTGGGCGGGGCGGGGCTACACCTTC,TRBJ1-2,NA,NA,TRBV7-8
CAGKGTFDSNTGELFF,TGTGCCGGTAAGGGGACTTTCGACTCGAACACCGGGGAGCTGTTTTTT,TRBJ2-2,once,NA,TRBV19
CASSDLQGSNEKLFF,TGTGCCAGCAGCGACCTACAGGGGTCTAATGAAAAACTGTTTTTT,TRBJ1-4,NA,TRBD1,TRBV14
CASGLRGQGYNEQFF,TGTGCTAGTGGTTTGAGGGGGCAAGGGTACAATGAGCAGTTCTTC,TRBJ2-1,NA,TRBD1,TRBV12-5